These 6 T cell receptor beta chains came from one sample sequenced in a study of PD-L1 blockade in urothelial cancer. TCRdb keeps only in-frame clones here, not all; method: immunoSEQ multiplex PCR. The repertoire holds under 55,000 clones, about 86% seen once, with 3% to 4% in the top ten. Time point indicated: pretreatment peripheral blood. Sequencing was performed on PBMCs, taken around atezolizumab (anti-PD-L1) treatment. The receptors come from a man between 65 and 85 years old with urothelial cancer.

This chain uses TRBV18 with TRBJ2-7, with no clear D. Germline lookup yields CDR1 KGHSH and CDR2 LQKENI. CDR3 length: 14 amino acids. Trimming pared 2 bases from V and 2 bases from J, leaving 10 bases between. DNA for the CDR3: TGTGCCAGCTCACCAGAAAGTTCTACCTACGAGCAGTACTTC. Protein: CASSPESSTYEQYF. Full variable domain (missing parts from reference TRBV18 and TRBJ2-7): NAGVMQNPRHLVRRRGQEARLRCSPMKGHSHVYWYRQLPEEGLKFMVYLQKENIIDESGMPKERFSAEFPKEGPSILRIQQVVRGDSAAYFCASSPESSTYEQYFGPGTRLTVT.

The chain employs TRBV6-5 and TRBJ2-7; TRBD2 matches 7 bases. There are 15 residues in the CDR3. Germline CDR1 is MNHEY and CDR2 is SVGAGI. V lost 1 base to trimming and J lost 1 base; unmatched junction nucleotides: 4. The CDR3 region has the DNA TGTGCCAGCAGTTACTACTCCGGGGGGTCCTACGAGCAGTACTTC. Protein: CASSYYSGGSYEQYF.

The CDR3 DNA is TGTGCCAGCAGCGCCACTCGGGACGAGCAGTACTTC. This encodes CASSATRDEQYF. The chain links TRBV2 to TRBJ2-7; D is ambiguous. Germline CDR1 and CDR2: SNHLY and FYNNEI. Trimming pared 6 bases from V and 5 bases from J, leaving 11 bases between. The CDR3 is 12 amino acids. The complete variable domain, with remaining parts taken from reference TRBV2 and TRBJ2-7, reads EPEVTQTPSHQVTQMGQEVILRCVPISNHLYFYWYRQILGQKVEFLVSFYNNEISEKSEIFDDQFSVERPDGSNFTLKIRSTKLEDSAMYFCASSATRDEQYFGPGTRLTVT.

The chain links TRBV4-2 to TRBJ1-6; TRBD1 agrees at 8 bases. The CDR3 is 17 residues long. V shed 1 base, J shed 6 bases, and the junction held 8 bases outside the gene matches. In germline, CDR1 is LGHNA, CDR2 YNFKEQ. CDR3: CASSQGWDGTGNSPLHF. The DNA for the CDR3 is TGTGCCAGCAGCCAAGGATGGGACGGGACAGGTAATTCACCCCTCCACTTT.

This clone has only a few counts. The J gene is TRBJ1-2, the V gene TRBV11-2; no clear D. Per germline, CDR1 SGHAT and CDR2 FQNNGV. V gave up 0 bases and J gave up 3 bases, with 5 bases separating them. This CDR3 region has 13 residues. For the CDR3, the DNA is TGTGCCAGCAGCTTAGACAGGCACTATGGCTACACCTTC. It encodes CASSLDRHYGYTF. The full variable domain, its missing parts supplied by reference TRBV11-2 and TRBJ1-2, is EAGVAQSPRYKIIEKRQSVAFWCNPISGHATLYWYQQILGQGPKLLIQFQNNGVVDDSQLPKDRFSAERLKGVDSTLKIQPAKLEDSAVYLCASSLDRHYGYTFGSGTRLTVV.

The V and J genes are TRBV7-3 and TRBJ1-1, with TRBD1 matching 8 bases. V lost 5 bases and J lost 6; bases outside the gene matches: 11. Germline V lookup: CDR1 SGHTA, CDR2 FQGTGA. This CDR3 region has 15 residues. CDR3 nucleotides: TGTGCCAGCAGCCGGTCAGGGGGCGCAATGTCTGAAGCTTTCTTT. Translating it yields CASSRSGGAMSEAFF.